One sample yielded the 23 T cell receptor beta chains listed below, sequenced in a study of blood T cell repertoires in COVID-19 (dated by TCRdb to between 2020 and 2021). Library preparation was by the immunoSEQ multiplex PCR assay. The immuneACCESS repertoire file appears here via TCRdb, limited to in-frame rearrangements. These files lack a portion of the clones; in checked studies, under half of the deficit traces to unresolved V genes, and the cause of the others is not known. Across this sample there are roughly 250,000 clones, with over 80% seen only once. The ten top clones hold 0.95% to 1.5% of the sample. Sequenced input: PBMCs or T cells enriched from blood (not recorded which). The source is a human donor in a cohort exposed to, infected with or recovered from COVID-19 (not recorded which). The donor label of this sample is uncertain.

The chain is built from TRBV7-9 and TRBJ2-3; 15 bases match TRBD2. Losses at the gene ends were 5 bases for V and 6 bases for J; bases not matched to a gene: 6. Germline values: CDR1 SEHNR, CDR2 FQNEAQ (reference sequence). The CDR3 extends over 16 amino acids. CDR3 amino acids: CASSRRTSGGDDTQYF. The CDR3, as DNA: TGTGCCAGCAGCAGACGGACTAGCGGGGGGGATGATACGCAGTATTTT.

This chain connects TRBV5-1 to TRBJ2-3; TRBD1 is a possible D gene (5 bases). V lost 4 bases and J lost 3, with 9 bases in between. Germline-derived CDR1 and CDR2 are SGHRS and YFSETQ. CDR3 length: 13 amino acids. DNA for the CDR3: TGCGCCAGCAGCGTAACAGGAACAGATACGCAGTATTTT. Its protein is CASSVTGTDTQYF.

This chain connects TRBV5-4 to TRBJ1-1; the match to TRBD1 covers 10 bases. The V gene's germline CDR1 is SGHNT and CDR2 YYREEE (reference sequence). This CDR3 comprises 16 residues. Losses at the gene ends were 9 bases for V and 3 bases for J; bases not matched to a gene: 14. The CDR3 reads CATEPGTGAQYTEAFF. Written as DNA, the CDR3 is TGTGCCACGGAACCCGGGACAGGGGCCCAATACACTGAAGCTTTCTTT.

The chain employs TRBV24-1 and TRBJ1-2; weak D call: TRBD1 (5 bases). Trimming left V 7 bases short and J 8 bases short, with 19 bases between. The V gene's germline CDR1 is KGHDR and CDR2 SFDVKD. The CDR3 totals 14 residues. The CDR3 region has the DNA TGTGCCACCAGCGGGACTTCGACGGGGCACGGCTACACCTTC. Its protein is CATSGTSTGHGYTF.

The CDR3 protein is CASSESGEGTEAFF. CDR3 nucleotide sequence: TGCGCCAGCAGTGAGTCGGGGGAGGGAACTGAAGCTTTCTTT. The J gene is TRBJ1-1, the V gene TRBV10-1; maybe TRBD1 (5 bases). The CDR3 contains 14 residues. V lost 0 bases and J 5 bases, leaving 10 bases between the germline ends. CDR1 is WNHNN and CDR2 is SYGVQD in the germline V gene (reference sequence).

The gene calls are TRBV29-1 and TRBJ2-1; 7 positions match TRBD1. From germline, CDR1 is SQVTM and CDR2 ANQGSEA. The ends lost 7 bases at V and 2 bases at J; junction bases unmatched: 2. The CDR3 is 12 amino acids. The DNA for the CDR3 is TGCAGCGGCGGACAGGCCTACAATGAGCAGTTCTTC. This codes for CSGGQAYNEQFF.

J is TRBJ1-6 and V is TRBV4-1; tentatively, D is TRBD1 (5 bases). Germline V gives CDR1 MGHRA, CDR2 YSYEKL. The CDR3 runs 13 residues. V was pared by 6 bases and J by 10 bases, with 13 bases between. The CDR3 DNA reads as TGCGCCAGCAGAAGGACATTCCACTCACCCCTCCACTTT. Its translation is CASRRTFHSPLHF.

There are a few counts of this clone. The chain carries TRBV30 and TRBJ2-1, with a tentative D call TRBD2 (5 bases). Looked up from germline, CDR1 is GTSNPN and CDR2 is SVGIG (reference sequence). V was pared by 2 bases and J by 0 bases, with 8 bases between. This CDR3 is built from 14 residues. The CDR3 spells CAWSFGNSYNEQFF. The CDR3 region has the DNA TGTGCCTGGAGTTTCGGGAACTCCTACAATGAGCAGTTCTTC.

A few counts support this clone. Written as DNA, the CDR3 is TGTGCCAGCAGTTACCAGGAACTCGCTGGAAACACCATATATTTT. Protein sequence: CASSYQELAGNTIYF. The gene calls are TRBV6-5 and TRBJ1-3; no firm D call. V dropped 2 bases and J dropped 2 bases, with 10 bases sitting between them. This CDR3 contains 15 residues. Per germline, CDR1 MNHEY and CDR2 SVGAGI.

The chain carries TRBV27 and TRBJ2-3; 7 bases are shared with TRBD2. Germline V gene sequence: CDR1 MNHEY, CDR2 SMNVEV (reference sequence). The length of the CDR3 is 17 residues. With V trimmed by 0 bases and J by 2 bases, 8 bases remained unmatched. The CDR3 region has the DNA TGTGCCAGCAGTTTATCTAATAGCGGGTGGGACACAGATACGCAGTATTTT. Translating gives CASSLSNSGWDTDTQYF.

This chain uses TRBV9 with TRBJ2-2; 11 bases fit TRBD2. Per the germline V gene, CDR1 is SGDLS and CDR2 is YYNGEE. The CDR3 contains 15 residues. V shed 5 bases and J 5 bases; nucleotides not matched to a gene: 5. Here the CDR3 DNA reads TGTGCCAGCAGAGTGACTAGCGGGGTTACCGGGGAGCTGTTTTTT. Its protein is CASRVTSGVTGELFF.

CDR3 sequence: CASSVGTPNTGELFF. The DNA of the CDR3 is TGTGCCAGCAGCGTCGGGACACCCAACACCGGGGAGCTGTTTTTT. The rearrangement links TRBV9 to TRBJ2-2; possibly TRBD1 for D (6 bases). V shed 2 bases and J shed 2 bases, with 10 bases lying between them. CDR1 and CDR2 (germline): SGDLS, YYNGEE. The CDR3 contains 15 residues.

The rearrangement uses TRBV6-6 and TRBJ1-4, with D maybe TRBD1 (6 bases). The CDR3 sequence is 16 residues long. In germline, CDR1 is MNHNY, CDR2 SVGAGI (reference sequence). V was cut by 2 bases and J by 7 bases, with 17 bases left in between. CDR3 residues: CASSYQQGLQVEKLFF. CDR3 coding DNA: TGTGCCAGCAGTTACCAACAGGGCTTGCAGGTTGAAAAACTGTTTTTT.

The rearrangement joins TRBV27 to TRBJ2-7; the D gene is possibly TRBD2 (6 bases). This CDR3 comprises 14 residues. The V end was cut by 2 bases, the J end by 3 bases, with 11 bases between. Germline CDR1 reads MNHEY; CDR2 reads SMNVEV (reference sequence). The CDR3 DNA reads TGTGCCAGCAGTTTAAAGGTCGGGGGCTACGAGCAGTACTTC. As protein: CASSLKVGGYEQYF.

V is TRBV20-1 and J is TRBJ1-6, with 7 positions matching TRBD1. CDR3 size: 15 residues. Germline loops: CDR1 DFQATT, CDR2 SNEGSKA (reference sequence). V was pared by 3 bases and J by 5 bases, with 7 bases of the junction left unmatched. CDR3 protein: CSASLSGQNNSPLHF. DNA of the CDR3: TGCAGTGCTAGTTTATCGGGACAGAATAATTCACCCCTCCACTTT.

In the case of this clone: This sample includes further DNA sequences coding for the same CDR3. The genes are TRBV29-1 and TRBJ1-2, with TRBD1 matching over 7 bases. CDR1 and CDR2 (germline): SQVTM, ANQGSEA. The CDR3 length is 12 residues. V gave up 6 bases and J gave up 5 bases; unmatched junction bases: 6. In DNA form, the CDR3 reads TGCAGCGTCCGACAGGGTGATTATGGCTACACCTTC. Residues: CSVRQGDYGYTF.

The V gene is TRBV4-1, the J gene TRBJ1-3; possibly TRBD1 for D (5 bases). The CDR3 loop spans 18 amino acids. Germline V gives CDR1 MGHRA, CDR2 YSYEKL. The V gene lost 3 bases and the J gene lost 0 bases, with 18 bases spanning the gap. This CDR3 is CASSHRTGGALSGNTIYF. In DNA form, the CDR3 reads TGCGCCAGCAGCCACCGTACCGGAGGGGCCCTCTCTGGAAACACCATATATTTT.

V is TRBV7-8 and J is TRBJ2-1; 9 bases are shared with TRBD2. Trimming took 5 bases from V and 7 from J; bases not matched to a gene: 12. The CDR3 spans 16 residues. The V gene's germline CDR1 is SGHVS and CDR2 FQNEAQ. For the CDR3, the DNA is TGTGCCAGCAGCCCGGGACTAGCTTCATTGGGAAATGAGCAGTTCTTC. It specifies CASSPGLASLGNEQFF.

The chain has TRBV7-9 and TRBJ1-4; D perhaps matches TRBD1 (5 bases). CDR3 size: 15 residues. V was shortened by 1 base and J by 8 bases, with 14 bases between the two germline ends. Germline CDR1 SEHNR, CDR2 FQNEAQ (reference sequence). The CDR3 DNA follows: TGTGCCAGCAGCTTAGAAGGCAGGGTAGGGGAAAAACTGTTTTTT. It is translated as CASSLEGRVGEKLFF.

The genes are TRBV4-3 and TRBJ2-1; TRBD2 matches 12 bases. This CDR3 spans 18 amino acids. V trimming: 4 bases; J trimming: 1 base; junction bases outside the gene matches: 8. Germline V lookup: CDR1 LGHNA, CDR2 YSLEER. CDR3 DNA sequence: TGCGCCAGCAGCCGAGGACTAGCGGGGACTGGGTCCTACAATGAGCAGTTCTTC. Amino acid sequence: CASSRGLAGTGSYNEQFF.

The table lists this clone with a count of one. This chain joins TRBV5-4 and TRBJ1-2; TRBD1 matches at 7 bases. The germline gives CDR1 SGHNT, CDR2 YYREEE (reference sequence). The CDR3 spans 16 residues. With 1 base clipped from V and 3 bases from J, the junction kept 9 bases outside the gene matches. This CDR3 reads CASSLMTGLKHYGYTF. CDR3 DNA sequence: TGTGCCAGCAGCTTGATGACAGGGCTCAAACACTATGGCTACACCTTC.

The V and J genes are TRBV9 and TRBJ2-2; D may be TRBD1 (6 bases). The germline V and J ends were trimmed by 3 bases and 3 bases, with 21 bases remaining between them. Germline V gene lookup returns CDR1 SGDLS and CDR2 YYNGEE. The CDR3 sequence is 18 residues long. In DNA, the CDR3 is TGTGCCAGCAGCGGCACCAACTATCGGGACAAGTACACCGGGGAGCTGTTTTTT. Translated: CASSGTNYRDKYTGELFF. Filled out from reference TRBV9 and TRBJ2-2, the complete variable domain reads DSGVTQTPKHLITATGQRVTLRCSPRSGDLSVYWYQQSLDQGLQFLIQYYNGEERAKGNILERFSAQQFPDLHSELNLSSLELGDSALYFCASSGTNYRDKYTGELFFGEGSRLTVL.

There are a few counts of this clone. The chain joins TRBV27 to TRBJ2-1; TRBD2 agrees at 15 bases. The CDR3 extends over 15 amino acids. CDR1 and CDR2 from the germline V gene are MNHEY and SMNVEV (reference sequence). The junction had 5 bases not matched to a gene; V was cut back by 5 bases and J by 9 bases. DNA for the CDR3: TGTGCCAGCAGTAAGGGACTAGCGGGGGGAATTGAGCAGTTCTTC. Translating it yields CASSKGLAGGIEQFF.